The clone carrying this TCR beta chain was seen only a few times. The length of the CDR3 is 16 residues. Between the trimmed V and J ends, which lost 1 base and 7 bases, there was a span of 16 bases. Germline CDR1 and CDR2: LGHNA and YSLEER. The data originate from a study of cytomegalovirus exposure and HLA in healthy donors. Use of 60 Vbeta and 13 Jbeta primers characterized the PCR. Using immunoSEQ multiplex PCR, the repertoire was profiled, and TCRdb retains in-frame clones only, with some absent. Seen here are 100,000 to 120,000 clones, around 72% observed once, and the top ten hold roughly 5.7%.

This TCR was recovered from a male donor in good health and CMV-seronegative. The chain couples TRBV4-3 to TRBJ2-2; possible D gene TRBD1, 6 bases. Source material: PBMCs. The CDR3 sequence: CASSQGGAGVGGELFF. The CDR3 coding sequence is TGCGCCAGCAGCCAAGGTGGGGCAGGGGTTGGCGGGGAGCTGTTTTTT.